These 10 T cell receptor beta chains originate from one sample sequenced in a study of regulatory T cells in long-lasting Graves disease. Arm-PCR of CDR3 regions and iRepertoire HTBI primers were used to build TCR beta libraries. Each CDR3 protein is one row after TCRdb ran MiXCR on the multiplex PCR reads. The sample consists of about 660,000 distinct CDR3 sequences, around 30% of them appearing once. The sample's time point: persistent/refractory GD, antithyroid drugs over 5 years with positive TRAb. With RNA extracted from PBMCs as input, the TCR library was made. This specimen consisted of peripheral blood mononuclear cells (PBMCs), obtained when the disease was refractory, from a patient treated with antithyroid drugs. The receptors originated from a female donor with Graves disease.

V usage is TRBV20-1 and J usage is TRBJ2-7; maybe TRBD1 (5 bases). Looked up from germline, CDR1 is DFQATT and CDR2 is SNEGSKA (reference sequence). V was clipped by 3 bases and J by 5 bases, with 14 bases between them. The CDR3 has 13 residues. CDR3 sequence: CSARPAGWDEQYF. The CDR3, as DNA: TGCAGTGCTAGGCCGGCAGGGTGGGACGAGCAGTACTTC.

This clonotype has more than one count but fewer than ten. The rearrangement links TRBV5-1 to TRBJ2-7; the D call may be TRBD1 or TRBD2 (5 bases each). Trimming removed 4 bases at V and 7 bases at J, with 15 bases between. This CDR3 is 13 amino acids long. Germline CDR1 is SGHRS and CDR2 is YFSETQ. The CDR3 protein is CASSIRDAIEQYF. For the CDR3, the DNA is TGCGCCAGCAGCATCCGGGACGCGATAGAGCAGTACTTC.

Remarks on this clonotype: At one of its ends the junction is not consistent with the germline gene, which may arise from a read error. V and J are TRBV2 and TRBJ1-5; D is perhaps TRBD1 (6 bases). Germline CDR1 is SNHLY and CDR2 is FYNNEI. The CDR3 runs to 13 residues. The CDR3 DNA follows: TGTGCCGGTGGGGGCATGAGCAATCGGCCCCAGCATTTT. Amino acid sequence: CAGGGMSNRPQHF.

With regard to this clonotype: Given a much more abundant clone one base away, this may be a read error. This rearrangement joins TRBV2 to TRBJ1-4, with D perhaps matching TRBD1 (5 bases). In germline, CDR1 is SNHLY, CDR2 FYNNEI. This CDR3 region has 14 residues. Trimming removed 7 bases at V and 8 bases at J, with 17 bases between. The CDR3 protein is CASIPGRVKEKLFF. The CDR3 nucleotides read TGTGCCAGCATCCCGGGCAGGGTGAAAGAAAAACTGTTTTTT.

For the CDR3, the DNA is TGCGCCAGCACCCTAAGGACAGGGCTGTATGGCTACACCTTC. Protein product: CASTLRTGLYGYTF. The rearrangement uses TRBV10-2 and TRBJ1-2; 8 bases line up with TRBD1. Germline values: CDR1 WSHSY, CDR2 SAAADI. The CDR3 covers 14 residues. J was trimmed by 5 bases and V by 7 bases; bases with no gene match: 9.

The rearrangement links TRBV10-2 to TRBJ1-5; D ambiguous. The CDR3 runs 13 residues. V lost 0 bases, J lost 7 bases, and 7 bases lay in between. Germline CDR1 WSHSY, CDR2 SAAADI. This CDR3 is CASSESKPQPQHF. The CDR3 DNA reads TGCGCCAGCAGTGAGTCGAAGCCGCAGCCCCAGCATTTT.

J is TRBJ1-3 and V is TRBV2; 7 bases match TRBD1. The CDR3 consists of 16 residues. J gave up 2 bases and V 5 bases, and 9 bases lay outside the gene matches. From germline, CDR1 is SNHLY and CDR2 FYNNEI. Here the CDR3 reads CASSPDRVITGNTIYF. The CDR3 nucleotides are TGTGCCAGCAGTCCCGACAGGGTAATCACTGGAAACACCATATATTTT.

CDR3 nucleotides: TGTGCCAGCAGCCAAAACGCCCGCTATGGCTACACCTTC. It specifies CASSQNARYGYTF. The chain employs TRBV3-1 and TRBJ1-2; no clear D gene. The germline V gene encodes CDR1 LGHDT and CDR2 YNNKEL (reference sequence). The CDR3 loop spans 13 amino acids. V lost 2 bases and J lost 4, with 8 bases in between.

This clonotype showed up just a few times. The chain combines TRBV19 with TRBJ1-6, with 7 nucleotides matching TRBD1. The CDR3 length is 16 residues. Trimming cost V 4 bases and J 5 bases; bases outside gene matches: 8. Germline CDR1 LNHDA, CDR2 SQIVND (reference sequence). The CDR3 reads CASSRDSGQHNSPLHF. Written as DNA, the CDR3 is TGTGCCAGTAGTAGGGACAGCGGACAACATAATTCACCCCTCCACTTT.

This sequence joins TRBV13 and TRBJ2-7; TRBD2 agrees at 9 bases. The germline V gene has CDR1 PRHDT and CDR2 FYEKMQ (reference sequence). The CDR3 spans 14 residues. The V segment lost 4 bases and the J segment 4 bases; nucleotides outside the gene matches: 5. The CDR3 DNA reads as TGTGCCAGCAGCTCCGGGACTAGCCATTACGAGCAGTACTTC. Translated, it gives CASSSGTSHYEQYF.